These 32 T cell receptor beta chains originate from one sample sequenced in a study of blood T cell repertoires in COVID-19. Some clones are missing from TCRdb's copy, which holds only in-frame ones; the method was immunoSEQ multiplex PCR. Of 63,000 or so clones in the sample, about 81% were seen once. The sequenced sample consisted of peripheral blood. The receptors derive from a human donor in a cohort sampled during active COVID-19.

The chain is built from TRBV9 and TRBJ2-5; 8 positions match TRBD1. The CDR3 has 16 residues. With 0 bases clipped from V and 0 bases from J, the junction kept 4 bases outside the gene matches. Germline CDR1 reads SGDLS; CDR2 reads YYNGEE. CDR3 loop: CASSVGQGKYQETQYF. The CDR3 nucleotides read TGTGCCAGCAGCGTAGGACAGGGGAAGTACCAAGAGACCCAGTACTTC.

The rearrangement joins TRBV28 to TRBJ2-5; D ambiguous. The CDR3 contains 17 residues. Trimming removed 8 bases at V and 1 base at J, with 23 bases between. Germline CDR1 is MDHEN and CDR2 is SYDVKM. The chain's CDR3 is CASASPADFYIQETQYF. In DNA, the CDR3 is TGTGCCAGCGCTTCCCCCGCGGATTTCTACATCCAAGAGACCCAGTACTTC.

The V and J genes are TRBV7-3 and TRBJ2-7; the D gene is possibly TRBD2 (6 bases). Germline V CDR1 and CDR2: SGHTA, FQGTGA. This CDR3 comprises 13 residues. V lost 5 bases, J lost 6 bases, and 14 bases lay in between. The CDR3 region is CASSPLFGSEQYF. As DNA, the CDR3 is TGTGCCAGCAGCCCTCTCTTCGGGAGCGAGCAGTACTTC.

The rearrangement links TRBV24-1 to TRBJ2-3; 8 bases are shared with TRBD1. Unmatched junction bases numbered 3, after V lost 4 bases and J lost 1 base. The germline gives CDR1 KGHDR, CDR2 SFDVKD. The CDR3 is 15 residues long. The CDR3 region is CATSEPTGGTDTQYF. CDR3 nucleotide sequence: TGTGCCACCAGTGAGCCGACAGGGGGCACAGATACGCAGTATTTT.

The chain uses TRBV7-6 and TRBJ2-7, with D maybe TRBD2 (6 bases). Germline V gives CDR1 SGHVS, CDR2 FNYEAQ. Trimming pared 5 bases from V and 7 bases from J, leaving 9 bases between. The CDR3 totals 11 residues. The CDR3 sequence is CASSTGREQYF. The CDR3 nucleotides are TGTGCCAGCAGCACGGGGAGGGAGCAGTACTTC.

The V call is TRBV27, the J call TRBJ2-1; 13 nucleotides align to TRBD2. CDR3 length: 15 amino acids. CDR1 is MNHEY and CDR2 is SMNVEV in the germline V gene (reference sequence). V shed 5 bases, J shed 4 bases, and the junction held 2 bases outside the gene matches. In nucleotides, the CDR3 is TGTGCCAGCAGTCAGGGACTAGCGGGGTACAATGAGCAGTTCTTC. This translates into CASSQGLAGYNEQFF.

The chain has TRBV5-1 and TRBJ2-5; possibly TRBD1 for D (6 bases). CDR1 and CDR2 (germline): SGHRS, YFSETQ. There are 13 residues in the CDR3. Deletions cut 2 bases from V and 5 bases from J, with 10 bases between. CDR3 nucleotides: TGCGCCAGCAGCTTACAGGGTGAGGAGACCCAGTACTTC. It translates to CASSLQGEETQYF. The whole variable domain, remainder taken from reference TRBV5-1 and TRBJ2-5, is KAGVTQTPRYLIKTRGQQVTLSCSPISGHRSVSWYQQTPGQGLQFLFEYFSETQRNKGNFPGRFSGRQFSNSRSEMNVSTLELGDSALYLCASSLQGEETQYFGPGTRLLVL.

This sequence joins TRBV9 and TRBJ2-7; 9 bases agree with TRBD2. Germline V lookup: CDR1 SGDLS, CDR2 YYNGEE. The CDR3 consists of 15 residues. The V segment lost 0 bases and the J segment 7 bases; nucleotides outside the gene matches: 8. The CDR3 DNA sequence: TGTGCCAGCAGCGTAGACTGGCGGGAGGGTAATGAGCAGTACTTC. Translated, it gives CASSVDWREGNEQYF.

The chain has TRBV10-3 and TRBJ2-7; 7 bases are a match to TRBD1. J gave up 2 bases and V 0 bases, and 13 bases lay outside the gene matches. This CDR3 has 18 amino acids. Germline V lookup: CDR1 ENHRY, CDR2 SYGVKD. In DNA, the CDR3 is TGTGCCATCAGTGAGTCTCTAGGCGGACAGGACAGCCCCTACGAGCAGTACTTC. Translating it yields CAISESLGGQDSPYEQYF.

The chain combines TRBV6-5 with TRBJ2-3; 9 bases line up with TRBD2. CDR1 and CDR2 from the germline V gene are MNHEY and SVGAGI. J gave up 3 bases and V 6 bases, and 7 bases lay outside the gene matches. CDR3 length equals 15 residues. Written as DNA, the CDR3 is TGTGCCAGCAGGATGACTAGCGGTGGTACAGATACGCAGTATTTT. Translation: CASRMTSGGTDTQYF.

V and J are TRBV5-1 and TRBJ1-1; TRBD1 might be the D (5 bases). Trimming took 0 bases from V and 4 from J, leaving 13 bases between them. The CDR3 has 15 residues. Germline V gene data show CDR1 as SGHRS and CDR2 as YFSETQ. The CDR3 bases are TGCGCCAGCAGCTTGGCCTGGGGGAGGAGCACTGAAGCTTTCTTT. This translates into CASSLAWGRSTEAFF.

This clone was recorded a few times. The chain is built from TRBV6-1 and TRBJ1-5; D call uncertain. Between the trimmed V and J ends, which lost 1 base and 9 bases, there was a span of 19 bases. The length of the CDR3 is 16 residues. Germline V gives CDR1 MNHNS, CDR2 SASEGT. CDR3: CASSEGRTRGFGPQHF. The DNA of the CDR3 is TGTGCCAGCAGTGAAGGGCGAACCCGAGGGTTTGGGCCCCAGCATTTT.

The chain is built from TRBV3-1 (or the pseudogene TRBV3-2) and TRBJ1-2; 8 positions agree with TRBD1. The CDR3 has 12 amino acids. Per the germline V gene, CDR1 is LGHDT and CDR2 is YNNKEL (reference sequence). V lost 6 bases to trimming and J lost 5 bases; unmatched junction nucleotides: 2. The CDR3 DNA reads TGTGCCAGCAGTCGACAGGGGTATGGCTACACCTTC. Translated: CASSRQGYGYTF.

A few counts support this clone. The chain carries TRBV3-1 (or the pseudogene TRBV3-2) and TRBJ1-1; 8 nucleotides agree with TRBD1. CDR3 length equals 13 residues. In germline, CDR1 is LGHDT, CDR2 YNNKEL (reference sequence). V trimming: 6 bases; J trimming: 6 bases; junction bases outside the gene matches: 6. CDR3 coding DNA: TGTGCCAGCAGAGCAGGGGGCTCGGCTGAAGCTTTCTTT. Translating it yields CASRAGGSAEAFF.

CDR3: CASSHPPLGGSRVDEQFF. The CDR3 DNA follows: TGCGCCAGCAGCCATCCTCCCCTCGGCGGGAGTAGAGTCGATGAGCAGTTCTTC. This rearrangement joins TRBV4-1 to TRBJ2-1; 7 nucleotides agree with TRBD2. The CDR3 has 18 residues. V trimming: 3 bases; J trimming: 8 bases; junction bases outside the gene matches: 19. Germline V gene lookup returns CDR1 MGHRA and CDR2 YSYEKL.

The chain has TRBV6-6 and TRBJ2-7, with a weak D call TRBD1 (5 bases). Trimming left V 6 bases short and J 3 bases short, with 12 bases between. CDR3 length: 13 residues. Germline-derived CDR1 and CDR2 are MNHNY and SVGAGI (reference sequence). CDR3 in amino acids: CASSPTGNYEQYF. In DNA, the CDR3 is TGTGCCAGCAGCCCCACAGGAAACTACGAGCAGTACTTC.

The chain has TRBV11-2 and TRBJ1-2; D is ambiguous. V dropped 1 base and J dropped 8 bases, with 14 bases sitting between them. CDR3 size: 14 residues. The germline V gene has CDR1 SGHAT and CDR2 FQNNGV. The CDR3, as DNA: TGTGCCAGCAGCTTAGTCGCGGCTCCGGGGGGCTACACCTTC. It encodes CASSLVAAPGGYTF.

CDR3: CASASRQGIHEQYF. The CDR3 region has the DNA TGCGCCAGCGCCTCGAGACAGGGGATTCACGAGCAGTACTTC. J is TRBJ2-7 and V is TRBV5-1, with 8 bases that match TRBD1. From germline, CDR1 is SGHRS and CDR2 YFSETQ. With V trimmed by 7 bases and J by 5 bases, 11 bases remained unmatched. CDR3 length equals 14 residues.

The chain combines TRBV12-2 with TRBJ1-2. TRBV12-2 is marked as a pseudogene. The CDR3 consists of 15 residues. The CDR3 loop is CASRPLAVMHYGYTF. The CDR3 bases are TGTGCAAGTCGCCCCCTAGCGGTCATGCACTATGGCTACACCTTC.

For the CDR3, the DNA is TGTGCCAGCAGTGAATTATGGAGGGGAGCGGGAGGAGATACGCAGTATTTT. Translated, it gives CASSELWRGAGGDTQYF. The rearrangement links TRBV6-1 to TRBJ2-3, with 9 bases fitting TRBD2. Trimming cost V 2 bases and J 5 bases; bases outside gene matches: 11. Germline values: CDR1 MNHNS, CDR2 SASEGT. The CDR3 totals 17 residues.

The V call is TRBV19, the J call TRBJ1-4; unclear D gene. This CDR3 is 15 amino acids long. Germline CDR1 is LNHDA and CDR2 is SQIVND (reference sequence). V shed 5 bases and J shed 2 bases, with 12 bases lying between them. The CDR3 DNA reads TGTGCCAGTAGTCCCCGGGTGGCCACTAATGAAAAACTGTTTTTT. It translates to CASSPRVATNEKLFF.

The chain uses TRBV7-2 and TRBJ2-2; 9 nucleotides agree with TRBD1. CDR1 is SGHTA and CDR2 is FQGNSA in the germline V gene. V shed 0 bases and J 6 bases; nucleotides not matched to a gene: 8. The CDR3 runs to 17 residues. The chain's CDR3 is CASSLAGQGAIPGELFF. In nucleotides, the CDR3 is TGTGCCAGCAGCTTAGCGGGACAGGGAGCCATTCCCGGGGAGCTGTTTTTT.

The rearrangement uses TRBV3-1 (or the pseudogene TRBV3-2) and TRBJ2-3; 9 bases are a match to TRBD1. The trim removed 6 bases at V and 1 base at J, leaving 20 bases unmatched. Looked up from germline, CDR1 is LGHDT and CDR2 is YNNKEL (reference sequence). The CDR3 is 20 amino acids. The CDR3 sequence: CASSHAGTGPHGAGTDTQYF. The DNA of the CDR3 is TGTGCCAGCAGTCACGCCGGGACAGGGCCCCACGGGGCCGGCACAGATACGCAGTATTTT.

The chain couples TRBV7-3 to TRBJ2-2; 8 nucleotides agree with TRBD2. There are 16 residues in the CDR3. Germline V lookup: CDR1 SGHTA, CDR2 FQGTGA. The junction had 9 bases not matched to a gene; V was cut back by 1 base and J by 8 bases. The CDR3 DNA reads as TGTGCCAGCAGCTTAATGCCGACTAGCGTAGTTGGGGAGCTGTTTTTT. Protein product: CASSLMPTSVVGELFF.

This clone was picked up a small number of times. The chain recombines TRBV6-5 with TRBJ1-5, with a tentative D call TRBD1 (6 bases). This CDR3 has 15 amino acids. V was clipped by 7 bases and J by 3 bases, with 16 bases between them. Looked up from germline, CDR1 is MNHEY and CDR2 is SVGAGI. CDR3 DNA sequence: TGTGCCAGCACCGTGACAGGACCATTCAATCAGCCCCAGCATTTT. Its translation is CASTVTGPFNQPQHF.

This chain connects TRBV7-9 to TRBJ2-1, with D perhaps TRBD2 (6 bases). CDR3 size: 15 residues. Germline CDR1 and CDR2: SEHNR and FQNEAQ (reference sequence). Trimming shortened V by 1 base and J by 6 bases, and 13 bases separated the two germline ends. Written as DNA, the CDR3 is TGTGCCAGCAGCTTAGACACTAGCTCGACCAATGAGCAGTTCTTC. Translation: CASSLDTSSTNEQFF.

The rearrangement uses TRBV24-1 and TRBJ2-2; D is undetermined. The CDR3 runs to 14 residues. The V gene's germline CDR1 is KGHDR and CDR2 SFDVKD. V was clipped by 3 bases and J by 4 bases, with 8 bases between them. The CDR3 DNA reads TGTGCCACCAGTGATCAACCCGGCACCGGGGAGCTGTTTTTT. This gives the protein CATSDQPGTGELFF.

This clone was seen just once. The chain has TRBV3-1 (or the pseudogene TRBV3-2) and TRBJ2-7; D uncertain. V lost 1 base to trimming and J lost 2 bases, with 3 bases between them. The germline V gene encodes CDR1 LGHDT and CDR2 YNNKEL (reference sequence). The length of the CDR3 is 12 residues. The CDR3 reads CASSQGPYEQYF. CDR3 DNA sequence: TGTGCCAGCAGCCAAGGGCCCTACGAGCAGTACTTC.

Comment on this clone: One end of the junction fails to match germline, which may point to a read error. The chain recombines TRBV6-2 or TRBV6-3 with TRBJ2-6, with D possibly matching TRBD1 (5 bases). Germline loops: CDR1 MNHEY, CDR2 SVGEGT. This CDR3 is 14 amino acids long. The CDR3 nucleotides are TGTGCCAGCAGTTACAGCTCTGGGGCCAACGTCCTGATTTTC. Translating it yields CASSYSSGANVLIF.

The CDR3 spells CASSPYEGRHEQFF. The CDR3 DNA is TGTGCCAGCAGCCCTTACGAGGGCCGTCATGAGCAGTTCTTC. The chain recombines TRBV9 with TRBJ2-1; D might be TRBD2 (5 bases). This CDR3 has 14 amino acids. Germline assignment: CDR1 SGDLS and CDR2 YYNGEE. Trimming took off 4 bases at V and 8 bases at J, with 16 bases between the two ends.

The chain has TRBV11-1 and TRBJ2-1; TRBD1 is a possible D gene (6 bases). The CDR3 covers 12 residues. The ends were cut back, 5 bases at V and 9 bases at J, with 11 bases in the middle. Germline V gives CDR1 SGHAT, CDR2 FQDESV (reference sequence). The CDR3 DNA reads TGTGCCAGCAGCCAGGGGAAAAGTGAGCAGTTCTTC. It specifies CASSQGKSEQFF.

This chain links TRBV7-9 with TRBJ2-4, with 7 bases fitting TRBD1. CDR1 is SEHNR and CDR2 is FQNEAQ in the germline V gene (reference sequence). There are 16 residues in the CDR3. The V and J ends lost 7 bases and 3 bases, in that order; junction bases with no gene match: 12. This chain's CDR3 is CASTSGVGDSKNIQYF. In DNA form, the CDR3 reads TGTGCCAGCACTTCCGGGGTCGGGGACAGCAAAAACATTCAGTACTTC.